Following are 30 T cell receptor beta chains from one sample sequenced in a study of cytomegalovirus exposure and HLA in healthy donors. The PCR employed 60 Vbeta primers together with 13 Jbeta primers. Clones were sequenced by immunoSEQ multiplex PCR, and TCRdb holds only the in-frame ones, with some missing. The ten most abundant clones cover approximately 6.8% of a sample with 50,000 or so clones. The sample consisted of PBMCs. The source of these receptors is a middle-aged woman in good health and CMV-seronegative.

The chain has TRBV4-2 and TRBJ2-1; D is unclear. V shed 0 bases and J shed 1 base, with 10 bases lying between them. The CDR3 is made up of 16 amino acids. Germline assignment: CDR1 LGHNA and CDR2 YNFKEQ. The CDR3 sequence: CASSQDLVLSYNEQFF. The CDR3 DNA sequence: TGTGCCAGCAGCCAAGATTTAGTTTTGTCCTACAATGAGCAGTTCTTC.

The gene calls are TRBV15 and TRBJ2-5; tentatively, D is TRBD1 (5 bases). The DNA end lines up better with TRBJ2-7; the J call may be wrong. The germline V gene encodes CDR1 LNHNV and CDR2 YYDKDF (reference sequence). This CDR3 comprises 15 residues. In nucleotides, the CDR3 is TGTGCCACCAGCAGAGATCTTGACAGTGGCTACGAGCAGTACTTC. It specifies CATSRDLDSGYEQYF.

V gene TRBV6-5 combines with J gene TRBJ1-2; TRBD1 aligns across 8 bases. The junction had 3 bases not matched to a gene; V was cut back by 6 bases and J by 3 bases. Germline CDR1 MNHEY, CDR2 SVGAGI. The CDR3 runs 13 residues. CDR3 DNA sequence: TGTGCCAGCAGCCTGGACAGGGACTATGGCTACACCTTC. Its translation is CASSLDRDYGYTF.

The rearrangement links TRBV19 to TRBJ2-1, with 9 bases matching TRBD2. CDR1 LNHDA and CDR2 SQIVND come from the germline V gene (reference sequence). The CDR3 loop spans 16 amino acids. J lost 6 bases, V lost 7 bases, and 13 bases had no gene match. Here the CDR3 DNA reads TGTGCCAGTAAACCAAGGGGACTAGCTTCGGGCAATGAGCAGTTCTTC. Translation gives CASKPRGLASGNEQFF. Together with reference TRBV19 and TRBJ2-1, the CDR3 gives the full variable domain: DGGITQSPKYLFRKEGQNVTLSCEQNLNHDAMYWYRQDPGQGLRLIYYSQIVNDFQKGDIAEGYSVSREKKESFPLTVTSAQKNPTAFYLCASKPRGLASGNEQFFGPGTRLTVL.

The chain is built from TRBV5-1 and TRBJ1-5; D is undetermined. The CDR3 runs to 13 residues. CDR1 is SGHRS and CDR2 is YFSETQ in the germline V gene. V was cut by 0 bases and J by 4 bases, with 5 bases left in between. For the CDR3, the DNA is TGCGCCAGCAGCTTGGACAGTAATCAGCCCCAGCATTTT. Translating it yields CASSLDSNQPQHF.

The chain is built from TRBV5-1 and TRBJ2-7; D may be TRBD1 (5 bases). Trimming removed 0 bases at V and 6 bases at J, with 13 bases between. Germline CDR1 reads SGHRS; CDR2 reads YFSETQ. CDR3 length equals 14 residues. The CDR3 nucleotides read TGCGCCAGCAGCTTGGGGGTTGACAGTGCCGAGCAGTACTTC. Amino acids: CASSLGVDSAEQYF. Filled out from reference TRBV5-1 and TRBJ2-7, the complete variable domain reads KAGVTQTPRYLIKTRGQQVTLSCSPISGHRSVSWYQQTPGQGLQFLFEYFSETQRNKGNFPGRFSGRQFSNSRSEMNVSTLELGDSALYLCASSLGVDSAEQYFGPGTRLTVT.

J is TRBJ2-5 and V is TRBV7-9; no clear D gene. The length of the CDR3 is 14 residues. The V gene lost 1 base and the J gene lost 1 base, with 7 bases spanning the gap. Germline CDR1 reads SEHNR; CDR2 reads FQNEAQ (reference sequence). The CDR3 loop is CASSLGLGQETQYF. CDR3 nucleotides: TGTGCCAGCAGCTTAGGTCTAGGCCAAGAGACCCAGTACTTC.

The chain recombines TRBV30 with TRBJ2-5; 7 positions agree with TRBD1. Germline lookup yields CDR1 GTSNPN and CDR2 SVGIG (reference sequence). This CDR3 is 13 amino acids long. Trimming removed 5 bases from V and 7 bases from J; junction bases left unmatched: 10. CDR3 sequence: CAWEGTAGGTQYF. The CDR3 DNA is TGTGCCTGGGAAGGGACAGCAGGAGGGACCCAGTACTTC.

The genes are TRBV18 and TRBJ1-1; tentatively, D is TRBD1 (5 bases). There are 17 residues in the CDR3. Germline loops: CDR1 KGHSH, CDR2 LQKENI. Deletions cut 2 bases from V and 6 bases from J, with 22 bases between. The CDR3 DNA sequence: TGTGCCAGCTCACCAAGCTCCCCGGCAGGGAATTCTCCTGAAGCTTTCTTT. Residues: CASSPSSPAGNSPEAFF.

The V call is TRBV5-1, the J call TRBJ2-2; 7 nucleotides match TRBD1. Germline CDR1 reads SGHRS; CDR2 reads YFSETQ. The CDR3 runs 14 residues. V was clipped by 6 bases and J by 5 bases; unmatched bases: 7. CDR3 residues: CASTPGQATGELFF. The CDR3 nucleotides are TGCGCCAGCACCCCCGGACAGGCGACCGGGGAGCTGTTTTTT.

CDR3 DNA: TGTGCCTGGAGCAGAACGGGGGGCACAGATACGCAGTATTTT. Amino acid sequence: CAWSRTGGTDTQYF. V is TRBV30 and J is TRBJ2-3; possibly TRBD2 for D (6 bases). Germline V gene data show CDR1 as GTSNPN and CDR2 as SVGIG (reference sequence). The V end lost 3 bases, the J end lost 1 base, and 11 bases lay between the germline ends. The CDR3 runs 14 residues.

The chain uses TRBV5-1 and TRBJ1-2, with D possibly TRBD1 on 6 matching bases. The CDR3 extends over 14 amino acids. Trimming shortened V by 8 bases and J by 2 bases, and 16 bases separated the two germline ends. Germline V gene data show CDR1 as SGHRS and CDR2 as YFSETQ. This chain's CDR3 is CASEPGHTNYGYTF. CDR3 DNA sequence: TGCGCCAGTGAACCGGGACACACAAACTATGGCTACACCTTC. Together with reference TRBV5-1 and TRBJ1-2, the CDR3 gives the full variable domain: KAGVTQTPRYLIKTRGQQVTLSCSPISGHRSVSWYQQTPGQGLQFLFEYFSETQRNKGNFPGRFSGRQFSNSRSEMNVSTLELGDSALYLCASEPGHTNYGYTFGSGTRLTVV.

The chain joins TRBV6-5 to TRBJ2-7, with 8 bases fitting TRBD2. Germline CDR1 is MNHEY and CDR2 is SVGAGI. V was pared by 7 bases and J by 5 bases, with 10 bases of the junction left unmatched. This CDR3 has 14 residues. The CDR3 DNA sequence: TGTGCCAGCAAGGGGAGGCGGGAGGCCCACGAGCAGTACTTC. It specifies CASKGRREAHEQYF.

The V gene is TRBV11-1, the J gene TRBJ2-7; D gene unclear. The ends were cut back, 1 base at V and 3 bases at J, with 10 bases in the middle. The CDR3 extends over 14 amino acids. Germline CDR1 SGHAT, CDR2 FQDESV (reference sequence). The CDR3 sequence is CASSLGQIHYEQYF. CDR3 sequence (DNA): TGTGCCAGCAGCTTAGGTCAGATTCACTACGAGCAGTACTTC.

The chain is built from TRBV7-6 and TRBJ2-1; 9 bases fit TRBD2. The CDR3 spans 16 residues. The junction had 6 bases not matched to a gene; V was cut back by 1 base and J by 5 bases. In germline, CDR1 is SGHVS, CDR2 FNYEAQ. The CDR3 sequence: CASSLEGAGGDNEQFF. DNA for the CDR3: TGTGCCAGCAGCTTAGAGGGGGCGGGGGGGGACAATGAGCAGTTCTTC. The complete variable domain, with remaining parts taken from reference TRBV7-6 and TRBJ2-1, reads GAGVSQSPRYKVTKRGQDVALRCDPISGHVSLYWYRQALGQGPEFLTYFNYEAQQDKSGLPNDRFSAERPEGSISTLTIQRTEQRDSAMYRCASSLEGAGGDNEQFFGPGTRLTVL.

The chain employs TRBV5-1 and TRBJ1-1; unclear D gene. The germline V gene has CDR1 SGHRS and CDR2 YFSETQ. V was shortened by 4 bases and J by 3 bases, with 4 bases between the two germline ends. This CDR3 is built from 11 residues. The CDR3 loop reads CASSRDTEAFF. CDR3 bases: TGCGCCAGCAGCCGGGACACTGAAGCTTTCTTT.

This chain connects TRBV11-2 to TRBJ1-1; D gene unclear. Trimming pared 3 bases from V and 0 bases from J, leaving 8 bases between. There are 14 residues in the CDR3. Germline loops: CDR1 SGHAT, CDR2 FQNNGV. As DNA, the CDR3 is TGTGCCAGCAGCTTCGACTACATGAACACTGAAGCTTTCTTT. It is translated as CASSFDYMNTEAFF.

V usage is TRBV2 and J usage is TRBJ2-1; 11 bases are a match to TRBD2. The CDR3 runs 15 residues. The J segment lost 5 bases and the V segment lost 6 bases, leaving 6 bases of the junction unmatched. Germline V lookup: CDR1 SNHLY, CDR2 FYNNEI. CDR3 in amino acids: CASRRETSGDNEQFF. The CDR3, as DNA: TGTGCCAGCAGGCGTGAGACTAGCGGGGACAATGAGCAGTTCTTC.

The V call is TRBV6-5, the J call TRBJ2-1, with TRBD1 as a possible D gene (5 bases). Trimming stripped 4 bases from V and 6 bases from J, with 16 bases between. The CDR3 spans 15 residues. CDR1 MNHEY and CDR2 SVGAGI come from the germline V gene. CDR3 DNA sequence: TGTGCCAGCAGTTTCATAGCAGGGCGTGGCAATGAGCAGTTCTTC. Translated: CASSFIAGRGNEQFF.

V usage is TRBV30 and J usage is TRBJ1-5; possibly TRBD1 for D (6 bases). Germline V gene data show CDR1 as GTSNPN and CDR2 as SVGIG (reference sequence). The CDR3 spans 13 residues. The V and J ends lost 2 bases and 3 bases respectively, with 8 bases between them. The CDR3 DNA follows: TGTGCCTGGAGTTCAGGGGACAATCAGCCCCAGCATTTT. It translates to CAWSSGDNQPQHF.

The V call is TRBV18, the J call TRBJ2-3, with 9 bases lining up with TRBD2. Germline-derived CDR1 and CDR2 are KGHSH and LQKENI. The CDR3 length is 15 residues. V shed 2 bases, J shed 3 bases, and the junction held 3 bases outside the gene matches. The CDR3 sequence: CASSPGLAGTDTQYF. CDR3 bases: TGTGCCAGCTCACCAGGGCTAGCGGGGACAGATACGCAGTATTTT.

This sequence joins TRBV14 and TRBJ2-1; 7 nucleotides match TRBD2. CDR1 and CDR2 (germline): SGHDN, FVKESK. V was clipped by 1 base and J by 4 bases; unmatched bases: 10. This CDR3 is built from 17 residues. CDR3 loop: CASSQGAAGAVYNEQFF. CDR3 nucleotides: TGTGCCAGCAGCCAAGGGGCGGCGGGAGCGGTGTACAATGAGCAGTTCTTC.

The chain uses TRBV2 and TRBJ2-3; maybe TRBD2 (5 bases). Germline CDR1 is SNHLY and CDR2 is FYNNEI. V was pared by 6 bases and J by 6 bases, with 10 bases between. The CDR3 has 12 amino acids. For the CDR3, the DNA is TGTGCCAGCAGACTAGAAGGTGATACGCAGTATTTT. Its protein product is CASRLEGDTQYF.

This sequence joins TRBV30 and TRBJ1-2; the D is unclear. This CDR3 contains 13 residues. Trimming shortened V by 0 bases and J by 9 bases, and 14 bases separated the two germline ends. Germline loops: CDR1 GTSNPN, CDR2 SVGIG (reference sequence). The CDR3 protein is CAWSVTIDRSYTF. The CDR3 DNA sequence: TGTGCCTGGAGTGTGACAATCGACCGAAGCTACACCTTC.

The chain employs TRBV7-8 and TRBJ1-5; D is perhaps TRBD1 (6 bases). Germline V gives CDR1 SGHVS, CDR2 FQNEAQ. V was clipped by 3 bases and J by 3 bases, with 15 bases between them. The CDR3 is 16 amino acids. CDR3: CASSLGQPGDNQPQHF. The CDR3 DNA sequence: TGTGCCAGCAGCTTGGGCCAGCCAGGGGACAATCAGCCCCAGCATTTT.

The rearrangement uses TRBV18 and TRBJ1-5; possible D gene TRBD1, 6 bases. The CDR3 sequence is 15 residues long. V dropped 5 bases and J dropped 7 bases, with 18 bases sitting between them. Germline V gives CDR1 KGHSH, CDR2 LQKENI. DNA for the CDR3: TGTGCCAGCTCAGCACAGGGAGGCCAAAGCCAGCCCCAGCATTTT. This encodes CASSAQGGQSQPQHF.

V is TRBV6-1 and J is TRBJ1-4; maybe TRBD1 (6 bases). Trimming took off 2 bases at V and 0 bases at J, with 10 bases between the two ends. The CDR3 has 16 residues. Germline CDR1 reads MNHNS; CDR2 reads SASEGT. The CDR3 DNA is TGTGCCAGCAGTGAAAGGGGACAAGCAACTAATGAAAAACTGTTTTTT. This translates into CASSERGQATNEKLFF.

This rearrangement joins TRBV5-1 to TRBJ1-2, with 8 nucleotides matching TRBD1. Unmatched junction bases numbered 3, after V lost 2 bases and J lost 6 bases. This CDR3 is 13 amino acids long. Per the germline V gene, CDR1 is SGHRS and CDR2 is YFSETQ. The CDR3 coding sequence is TGCGCCAGCAGCTTACAGGGGGAGCATGGCTACACCTTC. As protein: CASSLQGEHGYTF.

V is TRBV28 and J is TRBJ1-2; D perhaps matches TRBD1 (5 bases). The CDR3 sequence is 13 residues long. Looked up from germline, CDR1 is MDHEN and CDR2 is SYDVKM. Trimming shortened V by 2 bases and J by 7 bases, and 11 bases separated the two germline ends. CDR3 DNA sequence: TGTGCCAGCAGTTTACCAGGGTTGGGTGGCTACACCTTC. Translated, it gives CASSLPGLGGYTF.

The J gene is TRBJ1-1, the V gene TRBV4-2; D perhaps matches TRBD1 (5 bases). Trimming removed 4 bases at V and 2 bases at J, with 11 bases between. This CDR3 region has 14 residues. Germline CDR1 LGHNA, CDR2 YNFKEQ. This CDR3 is CASSPRTPNTEAFF. CDR3 in DNA: TGTGCCAGCAGCCCCCGGACACCTAACACTGAAGCTTTCTTT.